The sample holds a few counts of the clone carrying this TCR beta chain. This specimen belongs to a study of blood T cell repertoires in COVID-19. Background on the study: Samples of COVID-19 (acute and convalescent) were obtained from the United States, Italy and Spain. From T cells, B-cell-depleted T cells, or PBMCs came the material, which was cDNA or gDNA.

As originally analysed: Amplifying reference gene primers gave estimates of nucleated cell counts. TCRdb's copy holds only in-frame clones and misses some; the assay was immunoSEQ multiplex PCR. The V and J calls and the clone size are those of that table, but D and trimming were determined from the DNA. The data contain over 100,000 clones, around 83% of them singletons. CDR3 length: 14 residues. The V gene's germline CDR1 is KGHDR and CDR2 SFDVKD. With 2 bases removed from V and 9 bases from J, the gap between germline ends came to 13 bases. The study counted Cohort 3 donors as recovered given two negative PCRs, clearance, or symptom resolution.

The sequence was collected from a woman aged 25-40 years who had recovered from COVID-19. Material: PBMCs or T cells enriched from blood (not recorded which). The rearrangement joins TRBV24-1 to TRBJ2-1, with D possibly TRBD2 on 6 matching bases. For the CDR3, the DNA is TGTGCCACCAGTGATTGGGGGAGGCGGGGTGAGCAGTTCTTC. Translated: CATSDWGRRGEQFF.